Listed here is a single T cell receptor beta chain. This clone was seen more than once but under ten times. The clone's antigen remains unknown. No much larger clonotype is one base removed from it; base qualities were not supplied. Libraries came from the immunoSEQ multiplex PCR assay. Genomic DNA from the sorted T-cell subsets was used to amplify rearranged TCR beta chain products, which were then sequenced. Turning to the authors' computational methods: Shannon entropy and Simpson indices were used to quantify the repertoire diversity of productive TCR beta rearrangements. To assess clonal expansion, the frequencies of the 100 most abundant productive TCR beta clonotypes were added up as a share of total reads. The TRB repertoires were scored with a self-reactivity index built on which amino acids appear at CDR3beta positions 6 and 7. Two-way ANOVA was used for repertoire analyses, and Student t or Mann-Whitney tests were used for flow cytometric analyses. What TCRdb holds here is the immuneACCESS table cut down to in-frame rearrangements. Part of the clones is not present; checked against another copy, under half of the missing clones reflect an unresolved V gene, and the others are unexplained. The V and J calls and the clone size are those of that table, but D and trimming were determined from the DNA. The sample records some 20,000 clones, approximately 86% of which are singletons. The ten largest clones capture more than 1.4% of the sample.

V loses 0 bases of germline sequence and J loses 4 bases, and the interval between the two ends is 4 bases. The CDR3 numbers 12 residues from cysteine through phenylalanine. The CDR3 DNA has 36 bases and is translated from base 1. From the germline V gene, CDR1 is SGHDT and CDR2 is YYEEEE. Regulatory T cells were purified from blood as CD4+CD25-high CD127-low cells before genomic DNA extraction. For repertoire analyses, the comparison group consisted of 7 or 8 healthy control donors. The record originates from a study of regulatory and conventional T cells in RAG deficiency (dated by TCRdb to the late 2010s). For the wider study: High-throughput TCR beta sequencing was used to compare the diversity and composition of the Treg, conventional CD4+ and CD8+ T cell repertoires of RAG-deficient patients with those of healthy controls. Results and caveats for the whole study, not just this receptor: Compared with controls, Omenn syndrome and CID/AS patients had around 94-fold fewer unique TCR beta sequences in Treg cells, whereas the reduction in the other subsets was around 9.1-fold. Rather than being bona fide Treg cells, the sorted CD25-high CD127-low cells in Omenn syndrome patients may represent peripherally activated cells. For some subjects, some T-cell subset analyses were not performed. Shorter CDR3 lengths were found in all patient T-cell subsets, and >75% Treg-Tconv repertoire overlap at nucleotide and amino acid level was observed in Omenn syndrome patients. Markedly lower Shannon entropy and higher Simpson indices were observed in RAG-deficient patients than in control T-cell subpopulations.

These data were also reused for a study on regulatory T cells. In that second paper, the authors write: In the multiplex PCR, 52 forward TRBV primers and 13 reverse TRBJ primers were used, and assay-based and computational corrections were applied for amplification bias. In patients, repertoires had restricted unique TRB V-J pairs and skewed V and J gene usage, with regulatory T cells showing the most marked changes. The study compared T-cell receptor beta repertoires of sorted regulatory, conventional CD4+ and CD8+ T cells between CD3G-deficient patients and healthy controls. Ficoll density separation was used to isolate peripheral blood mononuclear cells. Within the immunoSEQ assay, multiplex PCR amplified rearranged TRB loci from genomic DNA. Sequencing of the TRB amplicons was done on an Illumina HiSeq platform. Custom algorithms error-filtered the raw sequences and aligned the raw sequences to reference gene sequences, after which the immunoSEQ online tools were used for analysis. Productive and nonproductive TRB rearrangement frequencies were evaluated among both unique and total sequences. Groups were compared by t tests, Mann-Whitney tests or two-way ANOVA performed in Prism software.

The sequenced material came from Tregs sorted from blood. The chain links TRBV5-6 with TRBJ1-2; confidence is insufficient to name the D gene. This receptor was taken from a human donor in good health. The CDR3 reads CASSLELYGYTF. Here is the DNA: TGTGCCAGCAGCTTGGAACTCTATGGCTACACCTTC.